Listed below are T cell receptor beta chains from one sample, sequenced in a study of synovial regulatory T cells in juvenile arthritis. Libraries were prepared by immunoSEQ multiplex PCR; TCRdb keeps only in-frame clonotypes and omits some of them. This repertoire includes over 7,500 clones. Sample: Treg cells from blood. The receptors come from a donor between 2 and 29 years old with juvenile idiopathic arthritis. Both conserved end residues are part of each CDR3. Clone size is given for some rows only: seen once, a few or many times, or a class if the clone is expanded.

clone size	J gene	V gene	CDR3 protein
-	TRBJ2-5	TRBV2	CASSEVKTQYF
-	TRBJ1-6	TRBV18	CASSPTGVPNNSPLHF
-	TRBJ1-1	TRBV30	CAWRFRENTEAFF
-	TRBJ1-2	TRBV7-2	CASSLDRGRGLFDGYTF
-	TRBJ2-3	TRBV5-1	CASSSKGGADTQYF
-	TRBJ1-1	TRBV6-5	CASRTPNTEAFF
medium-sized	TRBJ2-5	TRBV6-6	CASSSGTPEETQYF
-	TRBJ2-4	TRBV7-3	CASSSGHLAKNIQYF
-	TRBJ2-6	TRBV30	CAWSVGRGPSGANVLTF
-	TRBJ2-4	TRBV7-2	CASSPTSGRTDIQYF
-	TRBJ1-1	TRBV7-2	CASSGRGLNTEAFF
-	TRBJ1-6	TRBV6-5	CASTKDRHNSPLHF
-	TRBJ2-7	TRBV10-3	CAISLKPWENSYEQYF
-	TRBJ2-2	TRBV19	CASSIGRGYTGELFF
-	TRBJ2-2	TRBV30	CAWSSWGRHTGELFF
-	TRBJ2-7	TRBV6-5	CASSYSNRGSEQYF
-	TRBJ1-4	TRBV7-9	CASSLGHESEKLFF
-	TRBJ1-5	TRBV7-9	CASSPRGTGSNQPQHF
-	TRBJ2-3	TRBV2	CASSLFYTDTQYF
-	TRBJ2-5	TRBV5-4	CASNEALGETQYF
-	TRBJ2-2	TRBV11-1	CASTLTQGSGELFF
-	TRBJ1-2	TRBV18	CASSPGTVYGYTF
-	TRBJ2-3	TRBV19	CASSILGGGADTQYF
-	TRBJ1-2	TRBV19	CASRGADYGYTF
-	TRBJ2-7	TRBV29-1	CSVEGAGLGEQYF
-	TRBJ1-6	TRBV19	CASSEQLSSYNSPLHF
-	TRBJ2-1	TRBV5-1	CASSFTPNNNEQFF
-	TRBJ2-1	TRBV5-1	CASSLGSSSRLAGGTRNEQFF
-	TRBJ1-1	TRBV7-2	CASSLGGGRGEAFF
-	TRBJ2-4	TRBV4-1	CASSLSGTRGNVAKNIQYF
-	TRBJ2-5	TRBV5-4	CASSLQETQYF
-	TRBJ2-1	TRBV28	CASSLGGLYNEQFF
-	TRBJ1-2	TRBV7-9	CASSLAWGQGYGYTF
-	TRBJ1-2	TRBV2	CASSESDRAGGYTF
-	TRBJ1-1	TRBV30	CAWSVSGLNTEAFF
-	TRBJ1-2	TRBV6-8	CASSLRPRDRGSGSATF
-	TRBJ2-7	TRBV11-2	CASSLGTGGYEQYF
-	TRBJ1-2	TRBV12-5	CASGLLAYGYTF
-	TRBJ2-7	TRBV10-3	CAISESKGRDEQYF